This T cell receptor beta chain was sequenced during a study of CD8 T cells in Susac syndrome. Negative isolation was used for CD8+ and CD4+ T cells and FACS enrichment for TEMRA cells. Reverse transcription used roughly 0.45 to 1 ug RNA and random hexamers. A multiplex approach, immunoSEQ multiplex PCR, amplified TCR beta CDR3 across 54 Vbeta and 13 Jbeta. Each CDR3 protein is one row after TCRdb ran MiXCR on the immunoSEQ multiplex PCR reads. The sample has about 200,000 distinct CDR3 sequences, roughly 95% seen once. Sequenced input: CD4+ T cells from PBMCs. The source of this sequence is a human donor with multiple sclerosis.

CDR3 sequence reads: CATSGGNSYEQYF. The DNA for the CDR3 is TGTGCCACAAGCGGGGGGAACTCCTACGAGCAGTACTTC. The J gene is TRBJ2-7, the V gene TRBV2; 9 bases match TRBD2. Germline assignment: CDR1 SNHLY and CDR2 FYNNEI. CDR3 length: 13 amino acids. V lost 10 bases and J lost 0; bases outside the gene matches: 4.